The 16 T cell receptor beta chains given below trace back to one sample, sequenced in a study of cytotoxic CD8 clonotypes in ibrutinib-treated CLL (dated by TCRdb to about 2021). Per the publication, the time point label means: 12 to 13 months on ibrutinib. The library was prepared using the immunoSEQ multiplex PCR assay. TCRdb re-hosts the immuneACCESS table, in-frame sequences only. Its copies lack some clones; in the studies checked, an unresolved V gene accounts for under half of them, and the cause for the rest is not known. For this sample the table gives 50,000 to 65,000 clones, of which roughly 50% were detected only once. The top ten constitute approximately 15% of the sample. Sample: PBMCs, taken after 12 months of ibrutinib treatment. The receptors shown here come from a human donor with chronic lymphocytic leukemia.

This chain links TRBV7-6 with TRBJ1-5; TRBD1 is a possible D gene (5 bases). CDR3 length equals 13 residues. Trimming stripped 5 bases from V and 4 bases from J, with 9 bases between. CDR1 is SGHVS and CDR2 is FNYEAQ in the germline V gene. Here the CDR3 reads CASSLDRNQPQHF. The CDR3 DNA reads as TGTGCCAGCAGCCTCGACAGAAATCAGCCCCAGCATTTT.

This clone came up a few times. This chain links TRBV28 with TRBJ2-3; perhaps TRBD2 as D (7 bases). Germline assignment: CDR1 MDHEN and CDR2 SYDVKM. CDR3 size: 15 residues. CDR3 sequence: CAGSGTLVGGDTQYF. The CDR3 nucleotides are TGTGCGGGAAGCGGGACACTAGTAGGGGGAGATACGCAGTATTTT.

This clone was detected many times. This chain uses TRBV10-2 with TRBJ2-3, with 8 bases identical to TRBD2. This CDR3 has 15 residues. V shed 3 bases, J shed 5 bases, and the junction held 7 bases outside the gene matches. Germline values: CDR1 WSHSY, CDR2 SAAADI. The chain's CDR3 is CASSEWRGEKDTQYF. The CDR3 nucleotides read TGCGCCAGCAGTGAATGGCGGGGGGAGAAAGATACGCAGTATTTT.

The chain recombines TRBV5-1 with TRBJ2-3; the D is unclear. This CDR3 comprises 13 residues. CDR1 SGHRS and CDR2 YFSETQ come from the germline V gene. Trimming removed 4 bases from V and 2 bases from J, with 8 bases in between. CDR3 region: CASSEGPTDTQYF. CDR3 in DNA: TGCGCCAGCAGCGAAGGCCCCACAGATACGCAGTATTTT.

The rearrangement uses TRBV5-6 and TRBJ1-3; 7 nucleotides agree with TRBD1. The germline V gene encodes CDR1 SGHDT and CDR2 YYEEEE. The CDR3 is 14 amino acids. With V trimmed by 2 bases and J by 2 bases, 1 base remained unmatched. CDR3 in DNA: TGTGCCAGCAGCTTTAGGGGGCCTGGAAACACCATATATTTT. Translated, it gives CASSFRGPGNTIYF.

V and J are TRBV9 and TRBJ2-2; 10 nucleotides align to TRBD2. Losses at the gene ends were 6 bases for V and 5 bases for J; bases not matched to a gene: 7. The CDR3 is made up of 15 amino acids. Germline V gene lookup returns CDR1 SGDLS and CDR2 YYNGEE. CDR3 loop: CASTTLAGVTGELFF. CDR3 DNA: TGTGCCAGCACCACCCTAGCGGGGGTTACCGGGGAGCTGTTTTTT. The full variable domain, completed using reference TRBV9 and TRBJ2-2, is DSGVTQTPKHLITATGQRVTLRCSPRSGDLSVYWYQQSLDQGLQFLIQYYNGEERAKGNILERFSAQQFPDLHSELNLSSLELGDSALYFCASTTLAGVTGELFFGEGSRLTVL.

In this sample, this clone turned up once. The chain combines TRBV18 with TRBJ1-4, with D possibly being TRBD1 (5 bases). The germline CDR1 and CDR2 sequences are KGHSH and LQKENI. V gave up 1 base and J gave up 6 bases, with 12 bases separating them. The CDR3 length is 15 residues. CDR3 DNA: TGTGCCAGCTCACCACTGGCGGACACGGATGAAAAACTGTTTTTT. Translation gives CASSPLADTDEKLFF.

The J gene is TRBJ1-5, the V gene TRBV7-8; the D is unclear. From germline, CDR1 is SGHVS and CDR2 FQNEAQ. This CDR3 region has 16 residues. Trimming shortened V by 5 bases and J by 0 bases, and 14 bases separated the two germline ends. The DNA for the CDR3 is TGTGCCAGCAGCGATCAGGCTTCGTATAGCAATCAGCCCCAGCATTTT. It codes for CASSDQASYSNQPQHF.

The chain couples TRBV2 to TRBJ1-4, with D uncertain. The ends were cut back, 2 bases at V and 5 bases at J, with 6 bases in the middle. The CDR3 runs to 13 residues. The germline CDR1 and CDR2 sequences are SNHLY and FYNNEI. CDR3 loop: CASSEQGNEKLFF. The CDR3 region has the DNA TGTGCCAGCAGTGAACAAGGAAATGAAAAACTGTTTTTT.

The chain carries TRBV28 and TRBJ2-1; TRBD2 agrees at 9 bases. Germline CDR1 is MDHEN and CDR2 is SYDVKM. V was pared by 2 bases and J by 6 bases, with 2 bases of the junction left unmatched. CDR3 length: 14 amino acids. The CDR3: CASSLAGGSNEQFF. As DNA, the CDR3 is TGTGCCAGCAGTTTAGCGGGAGGGTCCAATGAGCAGTTCTTC.

The CDR3 DNA is TGTGCCATCATGGCAGGGGACGCAGATACGCAGTATTTT. Residues: CAIMAGDADTQYF. The chain employs TRBV10-3 and TRBJ2-3; perhaps TRBD1 as D (6 bases). The length of the CDR3 is 13 residues. Germline V gene data show CDR1 as ENHRY and CDR2 as SYGVKD. Trimming pared 7 bases from V and 4 bases from J, leaving 12 bases between.

CDR3 sequence: CASSLWHNTDTQYF. CDR3 nucleotides: TGTGCCAGCAGCTTATGGCATAACACAGATACGCAGTATTTT. V is TRBV7-9 and J is TRBJ2-3; D unclear. From germline, CDR1 is SEHNR and CDR2 FQNEAQ (reference sequence). Trimming cost V 2 bases and J 2 bases, with 8 bases left between them. The CDR3 loop spans 14 amino acids.

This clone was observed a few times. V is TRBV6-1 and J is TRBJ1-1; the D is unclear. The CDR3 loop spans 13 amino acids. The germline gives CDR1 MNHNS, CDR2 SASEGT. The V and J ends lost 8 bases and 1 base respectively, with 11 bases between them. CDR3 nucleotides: TGTGCCAGCCCCCGGGTCAGGAACACTGAAGCTTTCTTT. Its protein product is CASPRVRNTEAFF.

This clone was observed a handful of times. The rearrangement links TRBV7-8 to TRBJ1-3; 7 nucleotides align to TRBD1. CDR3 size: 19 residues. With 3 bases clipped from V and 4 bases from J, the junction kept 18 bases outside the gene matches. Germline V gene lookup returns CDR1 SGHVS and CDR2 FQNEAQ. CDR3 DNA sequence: TGTGCCAGCAGCTTTGCTCTGGGAAGGGGGCGAGGCTCCGGAAACACCATATATTTT. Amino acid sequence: CASSFALGRGRGSGNTIYF.

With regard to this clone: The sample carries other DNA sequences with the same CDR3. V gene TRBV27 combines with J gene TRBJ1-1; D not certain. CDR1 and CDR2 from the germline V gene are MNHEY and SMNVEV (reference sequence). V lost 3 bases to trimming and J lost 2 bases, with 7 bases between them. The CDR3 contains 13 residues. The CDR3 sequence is CASSLSANTEAFF. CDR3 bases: TGTGCCAGCAGTTTGTCAGCAAACACTGAAGCTTTCTTT.

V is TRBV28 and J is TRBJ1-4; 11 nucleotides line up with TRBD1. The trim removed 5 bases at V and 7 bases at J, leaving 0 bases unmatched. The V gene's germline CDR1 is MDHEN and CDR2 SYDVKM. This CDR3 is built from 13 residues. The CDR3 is CASSGTGGEKLFF. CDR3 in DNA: TGTGCCAGCAGTGGGACAGGGGGTGAAAAACTGTTTTTT. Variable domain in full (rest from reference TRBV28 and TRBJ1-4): DVKVTQSSRYLVKRTGEKVFLECVQDMDHENMFWYRQDPGLGLRLIYFSYDVKMKEKGDIPEGYSVSREKKERFSLILESASTNQTSMYLCASSGTGGEKLFFGSGTQLSVL.